The 8 T cell receptor beta chains given below trace back to one sample, sequenced in a study of T-cell memory formation after mild COVID-19. TCRdb re-called the 5' RACE reads with MiXCR, one entry per CDR3 protein. The sample holds 350,000 to 500,000 distinct CDR3 sequences, about 25% seen once. The source material was PBMCs or a T cell subset sorted from them (not recorded which). The receptors stem from an adult woman who had mild COVID-19 (a few samples of this study predate the infection). Cell type and time point are not known.

The rearrangement joins TRBV11-3 to TRBJ2-3, with D possibly matching TRBD2 (5 bases). Between the trimmed V and J ends, which lost 5 bases and 0 bases, there was a span of 15 bases. The CDR3 totals 16 residues. CDR1 and CDR2 from the germline V gene are SGHNT and YENEEA. CDR3 sequence reads: CASSPRGGRSTDTQYF. DNA of the CDR3: TGTGCCAGCAGCCCAAGAGGAGGACGTAGCACAGATACGCAGTATTTT.

This clonotype was observed many times. J is TRBJ2-5 and V is TRBV5-1, with D possibly TRBD2 on 6 matching bases. This CDR3 is built from 14 residues. Trimming took off 0 bases at V and 1 base at J, with 7 bases between the two ends. Looked up from germline, CDR1 is SGHRS and CDR2 is YFSETQ. The CDR3 bases are TGCGCCAGCAGCTTGGCGGGGGTCCAAGAGACCCAGTACTTC. This gives the protein CASSLAGVQETQYF.

The chain uses TRBV5-4 and TRBJ1-2; D may be TRBD1 (5 bases). The CDR3 sequence is 14 residues long. Germline V gene sequence: CDR1 SGHNT, CDR2 YYREEE (reference sequence). With 5 bases removed from V and 0 bases from J, the gap between germline ends came to 11 bases. The CDR3 loop reads CASSKDMTNYGYTF. In DNA form, the CDR3 reads TGTGCCAGCAGTAAGGACATGACTAACTATGGCTACACCTTC. Complete variable domain (other parts from reference TRBV5-4 and TRBJ1-2): ETGVTQSPTHLIKTRGQQVTLRCSSQSGHNTVSWYQQALGQGPQFIFQYYREEENGRGNFPPRFSGLQFPNYSSELNVNALELDDSALYLCASSKDMTNYGYTFGSGTRLTVV.

This clonotype was observed many times. The chain employs TRBV20-1 and TRBJ1-2, with TRBD1 identical over 8 bases. The CDR3 sequence is 15 residues long. Germline V gene lookup returns CDR1 DFQATT and CDR2 SNEGSKA (reference sequence). The V gene end was trimmed by 1 base and the J gene end by 5 bases; junction bases not matched to a gene: 9. In DNA form, the CDR3 reads TGCAGTGCTAGAGTAGAGGACAGGGTTGGATATGGCTACACCTTC. It encodes CSARVEDRVGYGYTF.

This clonotype was picked up a small number of times. V gene TRBV9 combines with J gene TRBJ2-3; D not certain. Germline assignment: CDR1 SGDLS and CDR2 YYNGEE. The length of the CDR3 is 14 residues. V was pared by 0 bases and J by 0 bases, with 5 bases between. The CDR3 DNA is TGTGCCAGCAGCGTAGAAATTAGCACAGATACGCAGTATTTT. Translating gives CASSVEISTDTQYF. The full variable domain, in which reference TRBV9 and TRBJ2-3 provide the parts outside the CDR3, is DSGVTQTPKHLITATGQRVTLRCSPRSGDLSVYWYQQSLDQGLQFLIQYYNGEERAKGNILERFSAQQFPDLHSELNLSSLELGDSALYFCASSVEISTDTQYFGPGTRLTVL.

The V gene is TRBV6-6, the J gene TRBJ1-5, with a weak D call TRBD1 (5 bases). This CDR3 has 14 residues. Deletions cut 5 bases from V and 5 bases from J, with 13 bases between. The germline V gene encodes CDR1 MNHNY and CDR2 SVGAGI (reference sequence). The CDR3 coding sequence is TGTGCCAGCAGTACAGGCTTGGTGGATCAGCCCCAGCATTTT. As protein: CASSTGLVDQPQHF.

This clonotype was seen a handful of times. V is TRBV6-2 or TRBV6-3 and J is TRBJ1-1; D unresolved. V lost 6 bases and J 4 bases, leaving 9 bases between the germline ends. The CDR3 spans 12 residues. Germline V lookup: CDR1 MNHEY, CDR2 SVGEGT. The CDR3 DNA is TGTGCCAGCAGCCACGCAGGCACTGAAGCTTTCTTT. This encodes CASSHAGTEAFF.

This clonotype was seen a handful of times. The CDR3, as DNA: TGTGCCAGCAGTCTCGGGACAGTCAATCAGCCCCAGCATTTT. Amino acids: CASSLGTVNQPQHF. This rearrangement joins TRBV7-9 to TRBJ1-5; 7 nucleotides line up with TRBD1. After removal of 6 bases from V and 3 bases from J, the junction contained 5 bases not matched to a gene. CDR1 SEHNR and CDR2 FQNEAQ come from the germline V gene (reference sequence). This CDR3 has 14 amino acids.